One T cell receptor beta chain is described in this entry. Antigen specificity is unknown. The sample belongs to a study of post-analysis software for immune sequencing data. Points from the study as a whole: For normalized Chao1 diversity, multiple sclerosis patients scored significantly lower than controls did. The F measure placed samples prepared in the same batch into strongly shared clusters. With TRBV5-6, TRBV5-1 and TRBV20-1 included, five TRBV segments were more frequent in patients than in controls.

This CDR3 comprises 13 residues. Trimming at V came to 6 bases and at J to 8 bases, leaving 9 bases not matched to a gene. Per germline, CDR1 LGHDT and CDR2 YNNKEL (reference sequence). Included in the TCR beta cDNA libraries were unique molecular identifiers. The T cell input of roughly 0.9 to 10 million gave about 470,000 cDNA molecules. A single record per CDR3 protein comes from TCRdb applying MiXCR to the PCR reads. The sample gives roughly 540,000 distinct CDR3 sequences, approximately 31% of which show up once; less than 6% is in the top ten. The chain links TRBV3-1 to TRBJ1-2; 7 bases line up with TRBD1. This clonotype was obtained from a girl under 18 with multiple sclerosis. Sequencing was carried out using blood. The CDR3 nucleotides are TGTGCCAGCAGGCCAACCCAGGGGGACGGCTACACCTTC. Residues: CASRPTQGDGYTF. Filled out from reference TRBV3-1 and TRBJ1-2, the complete variable domain reads DTAVSQTPKYLVTQMGNDKSIKCEQNLGHDTMYWYKQDSKKFLKIMFSYNNKELIINETVPNRFSPKSPDKAHLNLHINSLELGDSAVYFCASRPTQGDGYTFGSGTRLTVV.